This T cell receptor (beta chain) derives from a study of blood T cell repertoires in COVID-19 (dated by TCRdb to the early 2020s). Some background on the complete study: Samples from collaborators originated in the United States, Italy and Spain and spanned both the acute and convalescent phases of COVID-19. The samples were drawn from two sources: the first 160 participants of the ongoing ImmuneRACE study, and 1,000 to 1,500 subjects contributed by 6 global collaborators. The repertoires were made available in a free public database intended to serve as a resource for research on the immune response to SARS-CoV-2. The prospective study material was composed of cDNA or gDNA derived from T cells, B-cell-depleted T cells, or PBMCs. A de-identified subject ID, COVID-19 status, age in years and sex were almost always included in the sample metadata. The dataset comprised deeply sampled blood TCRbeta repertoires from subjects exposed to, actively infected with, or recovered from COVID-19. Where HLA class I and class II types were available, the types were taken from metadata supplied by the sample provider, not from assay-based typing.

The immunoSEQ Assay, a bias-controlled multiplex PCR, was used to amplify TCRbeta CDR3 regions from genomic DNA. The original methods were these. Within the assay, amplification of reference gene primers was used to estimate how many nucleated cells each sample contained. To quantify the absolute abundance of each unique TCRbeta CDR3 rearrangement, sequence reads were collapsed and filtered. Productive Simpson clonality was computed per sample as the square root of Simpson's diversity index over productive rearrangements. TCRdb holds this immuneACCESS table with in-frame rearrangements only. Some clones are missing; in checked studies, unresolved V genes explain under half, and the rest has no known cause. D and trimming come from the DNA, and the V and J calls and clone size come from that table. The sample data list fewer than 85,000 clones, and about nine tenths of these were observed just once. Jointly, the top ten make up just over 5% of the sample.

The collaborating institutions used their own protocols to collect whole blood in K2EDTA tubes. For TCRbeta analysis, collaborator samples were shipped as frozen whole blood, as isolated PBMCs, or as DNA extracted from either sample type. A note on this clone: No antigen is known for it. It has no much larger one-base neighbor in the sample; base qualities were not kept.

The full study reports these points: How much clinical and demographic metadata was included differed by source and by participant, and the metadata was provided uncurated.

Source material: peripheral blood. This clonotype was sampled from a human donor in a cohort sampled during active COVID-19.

The sequence in DNA is TGTGCCAGCGACAGTCACACCGGGGAGCTGTTTTTT. It specifies CASDSHTGELFF. The chain couples TRBV6-5 to TRBJ2-2, and the D gene may be TRBD1, 5 bases matching. From the germline V gene, CDR1 is MNHEY and CDR2 is SVGAGI. The CDR3 goes from the cysteine to the phenylalanine over 12 residues. Only the CDR3 DNA stays, 36 bases, in frame from base 1. A distance of 7 bases separates the germline ends of V and J, which lose 8 bases and 3 bases respectively.